This TCR beta chain was recovered during a study of cytomegalovirus exposure and HLA in healthy donors (dated by TCRdb to between 2016 and 2019). Regarding the study in general: A later analysis indicated that the 130 or so validation repertoires were generated on the platform also employed for the 650 to 850 repertoires of the first cohort. The aim of the study was to test whether cataloging public T cell receptors could identify signatures of past pathogen exposure. Along with the roughly 610-subject first cohort, a separate validation cohort of 120 different subjects was used. The study combined high-throughput TCR immunosequencing, statistical association of individual TCRs with disease status, and machine learning to predict cytomegalovirus infection status.

The full study reports these points: A few of the identified cytomegalovirus-associated TCR beta chains were confirmed in vitro to be specific for cytomegalovirus antigens. A later analysis had no HLA typing for the validation cohort, so co-occurrence there was scored across all 130 or so repertoires. The study listed 150 to 200 TCR beta chains as associated with cytomegalovirus. The authors suggested that the approach could potentially be extended to other disease states and immunological phenotypes. A later analysis found that TCRs clustered in the first cohort also tended to co-occur in the roughly 110 validation repertoires, with 94% of cluster scores above 0. The classifier was reported to diagnose cytomegalovirus status with high specificity and sensitivity in both the original cohort and the validation cohort. Most TCR sequences were observed very rarely across donors, whereas some public TCRs were present in many individuals.

Reading from cysteine to phenylalanine, the CDR3 counts 15 amino acids. The kept DNA is CDR3 alone, 45 bases in frame from the first base. V is cut back by 3 bases and J by 6 bases, with 6 bases in the junction unmatched. The CDR1 and CDR2 encoded by the germline V gene are SGDLS and YYNGEE. The library was built by means of the immunoSEQ multiplex PCR assay. The source study handled its data this way. To diagnose cytomegalovirus status from the catalog of TCR beta chain sequences, a statistical classification framework was built. Sourced from immuneACCESS, this table was stored by TCRdb with only in-frame sequences that have V and J called. A share of the clones is absent; for the studies checked, an unresolved V gene accounts for under half, and the remainder has no known explanation. V, J and clone size reflect that table, while D and trimming were determined from the DNA. Here the sample has 60,000 to 90,000 clones; 94% occur a single time. Of the sample, roughly 0.6% is held by the ten largest clones.

With respect to this clone: Its specific antigen is unknown. No much larger clonotype is one base removed from it; base qualities were not supplied.

The donors belonged to the validation cohort of over a hundred subjects, which was separate from the approximately 700-subject first cohort. The TCR sequence derives from a woman aged 18-29 years in good health and CMV-seronegative. Sample: PBMCs. The rearranged chain carries TRBV9 and TRBJ1-5; TRBD1 aligns with 10 central bases. CDR3 loop: CASSGTGGAGQPQHF. The DNA sequence reads TGTGCCAGCAGCGGGACAGGGGGGGCTGGTCAGCCCCAGCATTTT.